The rows below give T cell receptor beta chains drawn from one sample of a study of blood T cell repertoires in COVID-19. The protocol was immunoSEQ multiplex PCR, while the TCRdb copy is restricted to in-frame clones and leaves out a portion. Among some 200,000 clones listed, about 88% were seen once. The source material was peripheral blood. All receptors come from an elderly woman in a cohort sampled during active or convalescent COVID-19. CDR3s include the opening cysteine and the closing phenylalanine or tryptophan.

TRBJ2-7 14 TRBV5-1 CASSLTASRWEQYF
TRBJ2-3 16 TRBV6-1 CASSDGLRGWTDTQYF
TRBJ2-3 18 TRBV5-4 CASSLARPGLAVRDTQYF
TRBJ1-3 15 TRBV24-1 CATSDFEPGGNTIYF
TRBJ2-5 16 TRBV6-2/TRBV6-3 CASSYGLAGASRTQYF
TRBJ2-1 15 TRBV5-5 CASSAGRSSYNEQFF
TRBJ2-4 17 TRBV11-2 CASSLKGPGRAKNIQYF
TRBJ1-1 14 TRBV3-1/TRBV3-2 CASSPARVGTEAFF
TRBJ1-1 15 TRBV6-4 CASSPDGGLGTEAFF
TRBJ2-1 15 TRBV7-2 CASSLEAGAYNEQFF
TRBJ2-3 14 TRBV9 CASSVTTHTDTQYF
TRBJ1-1 12 TRBV28 CASSLWPYEAFF
TRBJ1-5 17 TRBV27 CASSLGHPDDSNQPQHF
TRBJ1-2 16 TRBV28 CASSFHRTGISYGYTF
TRBJ1-1 13 TRBV12-3/TRBV12-4 CASSLIRDTEAFF
TRBJ1-2 20 TRBV10-3 CAISELKVSRYSDNNYGYTF
TRBJ1-6 14 TRBV9 CASSPWTGVSPLHF
TRBJ1-3 15 TRBV28 CASVRDRLAGNTIYF
TRBJ2-1 16 TRBV4-3 CASSHRAGGSSNEQFF
TRBJ1-2 17 TRBV7-9 CASSLAPQGTLIYGYTF
TRBJ1-3 16 TRBV27 CASSFGRRLSGNTIYF
TRBJ2-7 13 TRBV5-1 CASSSRASYEQYF
TRBJ2-2 16 TRBV9 CASSVHPGGNTGELFF
TRBJ2-7 13 TRBV10-3 CAIKGQGAREQYF
TRBJ1-2 14 TRBV4-1 CASSQDGYDYGYTF
TRBJ2-2 18 TRBV9 CASSSRTSGSANTGELFF
TRBJ2-4 13 TRBV5-6 CASSLVASHIQYF
TRBJ1-6 13 TRBV5-1 CASSLERGSPLHF
TRBJ1-2 12 TRBV2 CAQREGYYGYTF
TRBJ1-4 15 TRBV4-1 CASSQGGQNGEKLFF
TRBJ2-1 17 TRBV12-5 CASGLVQSGNSYNEQFF
TRBJ1-3 15 TRBV5-1 CASSLGTGAGNTIYF
TRBJ1-1 15 TRBV7-2 CASSLPQGHYTEAFF
TRBJ1-4 13 TRBV20-1 CSASGSNNEKLFF
TRBJ2-2 16 TRBV4-1 CASSQPGQGGTGELFF
TRBJ2-1 14 TRBV19 CASRDRGKSNEQFF
TRBJ1-3 15 TRBV7-9 CASYMRGYAGNTIYF
TRBJ2-2 13 TRBV15 CATRSGYTGELFF
TRBJ1-1 15 TRBV4-1 CASSQDAQVNTEAFF
TRBJ1-5 16 TRBV19 CASSSTGGRVDQPQHF
TRBJ2-2 16 TRBV6-5 CASSYSRRGGARELFF
TRBJ2-7 18 TRBV11-3 CASSRRSSGVLSSYEQYF
TRBJ1-1 14 TRBV15 CATSRTTRQSEAFF
TRBJ1-3 13 TRBV11-2 CASSLDPSNTIYF
TRBJ1-6 15 TRBV6-2/TRBV6-3 CASSWPQGVNSPLHF
TRBJ1-1 13 TRBV7-7 CASSLEMNTEAFF
TRBJ2-3 14 TRBV5-1 CASSTTGGTDTQYF
TRBJ1-2 14 TRBV10-3 CAISESTREYGYTF
TRBJ1-3 14 TRBV30 CAWTPDSIRNTIYF
TRBJ1-1 13 TRBV27 CASRRPGDTEAFF
TRBJ2-3 14 TRBV29-1 CSVEADRITDTQYF
TRBJ1-2 16 TRBV3-1/TRBV3-2 CASYHWDRGSGYGYTF
TRBJ2-1 13 TRBV10-1 CASSHGSTNEQFF
TRBJ2-5 16 TRBV2 CASSGGLLAGQETQYF
TRBJ2-5 15 TRBV24-1 CATSEVGGGGETQYF
TRBJ1-2 15 TRBV6-1 CASSEAYRVGYGYTF
TRBJ1-3 14 TRBV5-1 CASSLGSNGNTIYF
TRBJ1-2 12 TRBV7-2 CASAGRFYGYTF
TRBJ1-1 14 TRBV6-6 CASTGLSSNTEAFF
TRBJ1-2 15 TRBV25-1 CASSSLDSFYYGYTF